The entry below describes one TCR beta chain. Its antigen is as yet unknown. The sample belongs to a study of T cells after posttransplantation cyclophosphamide. Study-wide findings and caveats: TRB clonality was highly associated with recipient CMV seropositivity and reactivation. Skin or GI-infiltrating T cells shared few TRB sequences with blood. Donor-recipient repertoire similarity was low at 1-2 months, rising over year one.

Using immunoSEQ multiplex PCR, the repertoire was profiled, and TCRdb retains in-frame clones only, with some absent. The sample includes tens of thousands of clones, about 90% of them seen just once. On the day of bone marrow donation, the related graft donor provided peripheral blood. Germline trimming cut 0 bases from V and 5 bases from J; bases unmatched to any gene: 2. The CDR3 loop spans 14 amino acids. Germline CDR1 is SGHRS and CDR2 is YFSETQ. The rearrangement joins TRBV5-1 to TRBJ2-5, with TRBD2 matching 9 bases. The material sequenced was PBMCs. This sequence originates from a woman between 45 and 60 years old in good health and a related stem cell transplant donor. CDR3 DNA: TGCGCCAGCAGCTTGGGCGGGAGGGCGGAGACCCAGTACTTC. Translation: CASSLGGRAETQYF.